This entry lists 14 T cell receptor beta chains sequenced from one sample in a study of radiotherapy plus CTLA-4 blockade in lung cancer (dated by TCRdb to the late 2010s). The receptor library was made with the immunoSEQ multiplex PCR assay. Imported from immuneACCESS, the table was reduced by TCRdb to in-frame sequences with V and J called. These copies leave out some clones; in studies compared against another copy, an unresolved V gene accounts for under half, and the cause of the remainder is not known. This sample gives tens of thousands of clones in total; about 72% of them show up just once. The ten largest clonotypes hold over 8.5% of the sample. This specimen was peripheral blood, taken from a patient treated with radiotherapy plus ipilimumab. These receptor sequences come from a human donor with non-small cell lung cancer who had stable disease on radiotherapy plus ipilimumab.

The chain links TRBV7-2 to TRBJ2-4; 7 bases are shared with TRBD1. The CDR3 has 17 amino acids. The V gene's germline CDR1 is SGHTA and CDR2 FQGNSA. V lost 1 base, J lost 7 bases, and 13 bases stayed unmatched. As DNA, the CDR3 is TGTGCCAGCAGCTTAGTGGGGGCAGGGGGAATAGGGAACATTCAGTACTTC. Translated, it gives CASSLVGAGGIGNIQYF.

The V and J genes are TRBV18 and TRBJ1-1; D ambiguous. Germline CDR1 and CDR2: KGHSH and LQKENI. The V gene lost 3 bases and the J gene lost 5 bases, with 7 bases spanning the gap. This CDR3 has 12 residues. The CDR3 here is CASSPVGTEAFF. CDR3 nucleotides: TGTGCCAGCTCACCGGTGGGGACTGAAGCTTTCTTT.

The chain joins TRBV28 to TRBJ2-1; D is undetermined. The CDR3 extends over 17 amino acids. Per the germline V gene, CDR1 is MDHEN and CDR2 is SYDVKM. V was trimmed by 4 bases and J by 0 bases, leaving 16 bases between them. The CDR3 sequence: CASSSPTATSSYNEQFF. In DNA, the CDR3 is TGTGCCAGCAGTTCCCCCACGGCAACGAGCTCCTACAATGAGCAGTTCTTC. Looking up the rest from reference TRBV28 and TRBJ2-1 gives the full variable domain: DVKVTQSSRYLVKRTGEKVFLECVQDMDHENMFWYRQDPGLGLRLIYFSYDVKMKEKGDIPEGYSVSREKKERFSLILESASTNQTSMYLCASSSPTATSSYNEQFFGPGTRLTVL.

V usage is TRBV7-9 and J usage is TRBJ2-3; perhaps TRBD2 as D (5 bases). Germline CDR1 reads SEHNR; CDR2 reads FQNEAQ (reference sequence). There are 14 residues in the CDR3. V dropped 5 bases and J dropped 1 base, with 10 bases sitting between them. CDR3 in DNA: TGTGCCAGCAGCCCCCGGACTGGCACAGATACGCAGTATTTT. Translating it yields CASSPRTGTDTQYF.

The CDR3 coding sequence is TGTGCCAGCAGCCAAGATTGGGATGGCTACACCTTC. This gives the protein CASSQDWDGYTF. This chain uses TRBV4-2 with TRBJ1-2; no clear D. CDR3 size: 12 residues. Germline V CDR1 and CDR2: LGHNA, YNFKEQ. V lost 0 bases to trimming and J lost 6 bases, with 5 bases between them.

The V gene is TRBV6-1, the J gene TRBJ2-7; D not certain. Trimming shortened V by 5 bases and J by 2 bases, and 10 bases separated the two germline ends. Germline-derived CDR1 and CDR2 are MNHNS and SASEGT. The CDR3 has 13 residues. As DNA, the CDR3 is TGTGCCAGCAGTAGGCAGATTGCCTACGAGCAGTACGTC. Translation: CASSRQIAYEQYV.

V and J are TRBV6-1 and TRBJ1-1, with TRBD1 matching 8 bases. The V segment lost 6 bases and the J segment 3 bases; nucleotides outside the gene matches: 6. The CDR3 runs to 14 residues. Germline V gene data show CDR1 as MNHNS and CDR2 as SASEGT. The CDR3 bases are TGTGCCAGCAGCGGCCAGGGGGCGGACACTGAAGCTTTCTTT. This translates into CASSGQGADTEAFF.

The chain uses TRBV14 and TRBJ1-6; 7 nucleotides agree with TRBD1. Trimming removed 4 bases from V and 9 bases from J; junction bases left unmatched: 12. The CDR3 runs 16 residues. The germline V gene encodes CDR1 SGHDN and CDR2 FVKESK. For the CDR3, the DNA is TGTGCCAGCAGCCCGCATTCGACAGGGCGTAGTTCACCCCTCCACTTT. Translating gives CASSPHSTGRSSPLHF.

V usage is TRBV29-1 and J usage is TRBJ1-1; 8 bases are shared with TRBD1. V was clipped by 7 bases and J by 0 bases; unmatched bases: 4. The length of the CDR3 is 13 residues. Germline V gives CDR1 SQVTM, CDR2 ANQGSEA. CDR3 protein: CSARGQVNTEAFF. Written as DNA, the CDR3 is TGCAGCGCCCGGGGACAGGTGAACACTGAAGCTTTCTTT.

The chain joins TRBV6-6 to TRBJ2-1; D ambiguous. The CDR3 sequence is 12 residues long. Germline V gene data show CDR1 as MNHNY and CDR2 as SVGAGI (reference sequence). Trimming cost V 0 bases and J 10 bases, with 7 bases left between them. The CDR3 coding sequence is TGTGCCAGCAGTTACTCTGGGTACGAGCAGTTCTTC. Encoded protein: CASSYSGYEQFF.

There are a few counts of this clone. This sequence joins TRBV5-4 and TRBJ1-4, with D unclear. Germline-derived CDR1 and CDR2 are SGHNT and YYREEE (reference sequence). Trimming removed 0 bases from V and 7 bases from J, with 13 bases in between. This CDR3 has 15 amino acids. CDR3 sequence reads: CASSLAGGLGEKLFF. The CDR3, as DNA: TGTGCCAGCAGCTTGGCGGGTGGCTTGGGTGAAAAACTGTTTTTT.

This chain joins TRBV19 and TRBJ1-2, with unresolved D. This CDR3 region has 11 residues. V lost 6 bases to trimming and J lost 4 bases, with 6 bases between them. Germline assignment: CDR1 LNHDA and CDR2 SQIVND (reference sequence). The CDR3 loop is CASRRFYGYTF. The CDR3 DNA is TGTGCCAGTAGGAGGTTCTATGGCTACACCTTC.

The J gene is TRBJ1-2, the V gene TRBV7-2; 10 positions agree with TRBD1. This CDR3 has 15 residues. V was pared by 4 bases and J by 4 bases, with 6 bases of the junction left unmatched. Germline CDR1 SGHTA, CDR2 FQGNSA. CDR3 sequence reads: CASSSRQGARYGYTF. In DNA form, the CDR3 reads TGTGCCAGCAGCTCAAGACAGGGGGCGCGCTATGGCTACACCTTC.

This clone was detected only a few times. The chain employs TRBV18 and TRBJ1-2; D remains unclear. Germline CDR1 and CDR2: KGHSH and LQKENI. V lost 0 bases, J lost 2 bases, and 13 bases lay in between. The CDR3 extends over 16 amino acids. The CDR3 reads CASSPPQGLGNYGYTF. The CDR3 nucleotides read TGTGCCAGCTCACCACCGCAAGGGCTAGGGAACTATGGCTACACCTTC.